This TCR beta chain was profiled in a study of regulatory T cells in long-lasting Graves disease. The study, taken as a whole, reports: Persistent disease exhibited a predilection for TRBV28, TRBJ1-2 and TRBJ2-5. Sharing of public clonotypes was greater in persistent patients (about 2,500) than in new patients (about 970).

CDR3 length: 19 residues. Trimming took 1 base from V and 1 from J, leaving 23 bases between them. Germline V lookup: CDR1 SGHDN, CDR2 FVKESK. Regarding this clonotype: Its antigen is unidentified.

Time point meaning: newly diagnosed GD, antithyroid drugs for less than 3 months. Construction of the TCR library relied on RNA isolated from PBMCs. The collection involved drawing approximately 9.9 milliliters of peripheral blood into EDTA tubes. The TCR beta library used iRepertoire HTBI primers with Arm-PCR amplification of CDR3. TCRdb analysed the multiplex PCR reads with MiXCR anew, one entry per CDR3 protein. The sample contains 390,000 or so distinct CDR3 sequences, about 11% of which appear only once. These data also featured in a second study, about T cells in Graves' hyperthyroidism and ophthalmopathy. According to that study: Also found in blood were most expanded thyroid clonotypes above 0.001.

Sequences were derived from peripheral blood mononuclear cells (PBMCs), sampled at new diagnosis, from a patient treated with antithyroid drugs. The rearrangement uses TRBV14 and TRBJ2-7; tentatively, D is TRBD2 (7 bases). The clonotype originates from a woman aged 18-35 years with Graves disease. The CDR3 is CASSQGREMVRGPSYEQYV. CDR3 nucleotides: TGTGCCAGCAGCCAAGGTCGGGAGATGGTGCGGGGGCCATCCTACGAGCAGTACGTC.